This TCR beta chain derives from a study of blood T cell repertoires in COVID-19. Overall study: Samples came from the United States, Italy and Spain, spanning acute and convalescent COVID-19. From T cells, B-cell-depleted T cells, or PBMCs came the material, which was cDNA or gDNA.

As originally analysed: Using reference gene primer amplification, nucleated cell counts were estimated. This table comes from immunoSEQ multiplex PCR, and its TCRdb copy is limited to in-frame clones, with some not included. V, J and clone size were drawn from that table, and D and trimming were deduced from the DNA. This table holds about 280,000 clones, 70% to 90% found once. This clone has a handful of counts. The clonotype comes from a woman in her 70s with acute or convalescent COVID-19. Material for sequencing was peripheral blood.

For the CDR3, the DNA is TGTGCCAGCTCACCGAGGGGAGGAGACACTGAAGCTTTCTTT. This encodes CASSPRGGDTEAFF. V usage is TRBV18 and J usage is TRBJ1-1, with D tentatively TRBD1 (5 bases). The CDR3 runs 14 residues. Trimming removed 3 bases at V and 3 bases at J, with 11 bases between. The germline V gene encodes CDR1 KGHSH and CDR2 LQKENI.